Each of the 9 T cell receptor beta chains below was sequenced from the same sample in a study of graft-versus-host responses after intestinal transplantation. Sequencing was performed with immunoSEQ multiplex PCR; in TCRdb, only in-frame clones are kept and a portion is missing. The data show about 25,000 clones, around 94% seen once. The sequencing used PBMCs, collected 156 days after intestinal transplant. These TCRs come from a human patient who received an intestinal transplant, so some T cells may come from the graft donor.

The chain carries TRBV5-1 and TRBJ2-2; either TRBD1 or TRBD2 may fit D (5 bases each). V was shortened by 2 bases and J by 0 bases, with 11 bases between the two germline ends. Germline CDR1 reads SGHRS; CDR2 reads YFSETQ. The CDR3 totals 16 residues. The CDR3 protein is CASSFTGRPNTGELFF. The CDR3 DNA is TGCGCCAGCAGCTTCACGGGACGGCCGAACACCGGGGAGCTGTTTTTT.

This chain links TRBV28 with TRBJ2-7, with D maybe TRBD1 (5 bases). The CDR3 extends over 16 amino acids. The germline V gene encodes CDR1 MDHEN and CDR2 SYDVKM. Trimming cost V 2 bases and J 2 bases, with 16 bases left between them. The CDR3 is CASSLRPGRLAYEQYF. The CDR3 DNA reads as TGTGCCAGCAGTTTACGACCAGGGCGGCTGGCCTACGAGCAGTACTTC.

This chain joins TRBV19 and TRBJ2-1; 12 bases agree with TRBD1. J was trimmed by 7 bases and V by 9 bases; bases with no gene match: 7. Germline V gene data show CDR1 as LNHDA and CDR2 as SQIVND (reference sequence). The CDR3 runs 14 residues. CDR3 sequence (DNA): TGTGCCAGCGAGAGGGACAGGGGGCAAAATGAGCAGTTCTTC. As protein: CASERDRGQNEQFF.

V and J are TRBV23-1 and TRBJ2-3; D is possibly TRBD1 (6 bases). TRBV23-1 counts as an open reading frame of uncertain function. The germline V and J ends were trimmed by 6 bases and 0 bases, with 10 bases remaining between them. This CDR3 region has 14 residues. CDR3 sequence: CASRTDSSTDTQYF. In nucleotides, the CDR3 is TGCGCCAGCAGAACGGACAGTAGCACAGATACGCAGTATTTT.

The chain joins TRBV28 to TRBJ2-1, with 8 nucleotides matching TRBD2. The CDR3 totals 15 residues. V was clipped by 6 bases and J by 8 bases; unmatched bases: 12. Germline V CDR1 and CDR2: MDHEN, SYDVKM. The CDR3, as DNA: TGTGCCAGCAGCCAACGGACTAGCAATCCAGATGAGCAGTTCTTC. It codes for CASSQRTSNPDEQFF.

The chain carries TRBV11-2 and TRBJ2-2; a weak D match, TRBD1 (6 bases). There are 13 residues in the CDR3. Germline V gives CDR1 SGHAT, CDR2 FQNNGV. V was pared by 4 bases and J by 5 bases, with 8 bases between. The CDR3 loop is CASSSGQTGELFF. CDR3 DNA sequence: TGTGCCAGCAGCTCCGGACAGACCGGGGAGCTGTTTTTT.

The J gene is TRBJ1-1, the V gene TRBV27; the D gene is possibly TRBD1 (6 bases). Trimming removed 10 bases at V and 5 bases at J, with 20 bases between. CDR3 length: 14 residues. Per the germline V gene, CDR1 is MNHEY and CDR2 is SMNVEV (reference sequence). The CDR3 nucleotides read TGTGCCACGCTCCCTAGGGGGTTTAAGACTGAAGCTTTCTTT. As protein: CATLPRGFKTEAFF.

This clone was recorded only once. The chain carries TRBV4-3 and TRBJ1-1; D ambiguous. The CDR3 length is 15 residues. The ends were cut back, 5 bases at V and 0 bases at J, with 13 bases in the middle. Germline V gene sequence: CDR1 LGHNA, CDR2 YSLEER. As DNA, the CDR3 is TGCGCCAGCAGCATCAGAGGAGCGCTGAACACTGAAGCTTTCTTT. It translates to CASSIRGALNTEAFF.

The count of this clone is one. The rearrangement links TRBV19 to TRBJ2-3, with 10 bases fitting TRBD2. This CDR3 contains 15 residues. CDR1 and CDR2 (germline): LNHDA, SQIVND (reference sequence). J lost 5 bases, V lost 4 bases, and 6 bases had no gene match. The chain's CDR3 is CASSRTSGSGDTQYF. The CDR3 DNA reads TGTGCCAGTAGTAGGACTAGCGGTTCGGGAGATACGCAGTATTTT.